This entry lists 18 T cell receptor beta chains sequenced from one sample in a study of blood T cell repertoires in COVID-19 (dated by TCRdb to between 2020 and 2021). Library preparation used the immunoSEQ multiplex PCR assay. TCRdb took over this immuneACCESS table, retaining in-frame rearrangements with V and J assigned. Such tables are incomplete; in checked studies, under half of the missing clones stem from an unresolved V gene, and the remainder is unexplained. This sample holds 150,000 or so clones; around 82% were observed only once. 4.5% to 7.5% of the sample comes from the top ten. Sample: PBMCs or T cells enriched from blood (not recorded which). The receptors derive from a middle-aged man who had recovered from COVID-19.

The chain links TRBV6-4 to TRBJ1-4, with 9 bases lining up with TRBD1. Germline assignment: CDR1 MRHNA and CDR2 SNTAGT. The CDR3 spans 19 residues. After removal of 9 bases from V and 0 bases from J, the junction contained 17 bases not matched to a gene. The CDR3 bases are TGTGCCAGTCTACCACGGGACAGGGAGGCGCCCACAACTAATGAAAAACTGTTTTTT. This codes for CASLPRDREAPTTNEKLFF.

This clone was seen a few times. CDR3 region: CASSLDGGNEKLFF. CDR3 coding DNA: TGTGCCAGCAGCTTAGATGGCGGTAATGAAAAACTGTTTTTT. The chain uses TRBV7-2 and TRBJ1-4; no firm D call. CDR1 and CDR2 from the germline V gene are SGHTA and FQGNSA. Trimming left V 1 base short and J 4 bases short, with 7 bases between. The CDR3 extends over 14 amino acids.

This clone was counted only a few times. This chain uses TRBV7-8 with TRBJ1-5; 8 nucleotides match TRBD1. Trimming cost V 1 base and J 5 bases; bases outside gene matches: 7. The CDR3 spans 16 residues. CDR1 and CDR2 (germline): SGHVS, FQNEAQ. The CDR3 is CASSLGGDRRYQPQHF. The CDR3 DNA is TGTGCCAGCAGCTTAGGGGGGGACAGGCGGTATCAGCCCCAGCATTTT.

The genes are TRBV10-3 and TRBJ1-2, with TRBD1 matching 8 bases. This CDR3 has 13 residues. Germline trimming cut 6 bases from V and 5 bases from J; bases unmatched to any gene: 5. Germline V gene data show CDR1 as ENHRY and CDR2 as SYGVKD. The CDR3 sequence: CAISLQGEYGYTF. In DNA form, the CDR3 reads TGTGCCATCAGCCTACAGGGGGAGTATGGCTACACCTTC.

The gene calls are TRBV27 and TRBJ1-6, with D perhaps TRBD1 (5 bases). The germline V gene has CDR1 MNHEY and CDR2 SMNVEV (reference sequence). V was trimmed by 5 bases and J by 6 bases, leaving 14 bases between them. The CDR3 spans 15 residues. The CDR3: CASSPWTLTNSPLHF. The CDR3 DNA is TGTGCCAGCAGTCCCTGGACATTAACTAATTCACCCCTCCACTTT.

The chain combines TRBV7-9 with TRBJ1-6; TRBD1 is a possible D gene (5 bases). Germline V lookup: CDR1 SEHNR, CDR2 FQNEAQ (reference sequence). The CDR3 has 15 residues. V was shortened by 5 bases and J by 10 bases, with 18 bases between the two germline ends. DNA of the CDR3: TGTGCCAGCAGCCGTGGACAACAGGACCTCTCACCCCTCCACTTT. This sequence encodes CASSRGQQDLSPLHF.

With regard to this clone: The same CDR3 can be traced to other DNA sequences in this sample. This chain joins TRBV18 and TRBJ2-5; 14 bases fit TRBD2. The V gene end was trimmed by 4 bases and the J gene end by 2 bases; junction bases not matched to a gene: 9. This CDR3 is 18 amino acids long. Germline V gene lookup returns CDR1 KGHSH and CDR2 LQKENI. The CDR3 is CASSLGLAGGPNQETQYF. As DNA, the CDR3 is TGTGCCAGCTCACTAGGACTAGCGGGGGGTCCCAATCAAGAGACCCAGTACTTC.

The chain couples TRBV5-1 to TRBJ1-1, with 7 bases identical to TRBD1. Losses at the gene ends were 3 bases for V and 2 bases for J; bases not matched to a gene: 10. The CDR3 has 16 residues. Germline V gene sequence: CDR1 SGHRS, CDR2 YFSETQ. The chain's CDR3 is CASSSMAGGTNTEAFF. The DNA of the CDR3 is TGCGCCAGCAGCTCCATGGCAGGGGGGACTAACACTGAAGCTTTCTTT.

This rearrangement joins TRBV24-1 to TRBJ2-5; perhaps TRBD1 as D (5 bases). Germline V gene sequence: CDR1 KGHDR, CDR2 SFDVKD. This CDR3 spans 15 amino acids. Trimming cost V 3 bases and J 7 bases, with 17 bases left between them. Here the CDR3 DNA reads TGTGCCACCAGTGATCCCCTACAGGCCCACGGGACCCAGTACTTC. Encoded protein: CATSDPLQAHGTQYF.

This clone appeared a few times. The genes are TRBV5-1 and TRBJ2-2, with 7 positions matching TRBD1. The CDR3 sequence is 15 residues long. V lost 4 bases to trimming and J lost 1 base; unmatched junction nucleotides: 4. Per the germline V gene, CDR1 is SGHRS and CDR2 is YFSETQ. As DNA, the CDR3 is TGCGCCAGCAGCATCCGGACAGGGAACACCGGGGAGCTGTTTTTT. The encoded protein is CASSIRTGNTGELFF. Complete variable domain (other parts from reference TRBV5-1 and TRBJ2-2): KAGVTQTPRYLIKTRGQQVTLSCSPISGHRSVSWYQQTPGQGLQFLFEYFSETQRNKGNFPGRFSGRQFSNSRSEMNVSTLELGDSALYLCASSIRTGNTGELFFGEGSRLTVL.

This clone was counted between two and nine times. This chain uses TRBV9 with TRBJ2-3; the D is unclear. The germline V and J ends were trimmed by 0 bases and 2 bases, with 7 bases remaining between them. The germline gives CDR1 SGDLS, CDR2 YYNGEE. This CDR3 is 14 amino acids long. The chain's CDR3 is CASSVGGYTDTQYF. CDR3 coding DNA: TGTGCCAGCAGCGTAGGAGGATACACAGATACGCAGTATTTT.

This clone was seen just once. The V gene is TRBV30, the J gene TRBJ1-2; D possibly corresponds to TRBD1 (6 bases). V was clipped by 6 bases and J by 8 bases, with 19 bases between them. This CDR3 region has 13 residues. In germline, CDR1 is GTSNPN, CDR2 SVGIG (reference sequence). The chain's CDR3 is CACDGGAYRGYTF. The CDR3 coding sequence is TGTGCCTGCGACGGGGGGGCGTATCGGGGCTACACCTTC.

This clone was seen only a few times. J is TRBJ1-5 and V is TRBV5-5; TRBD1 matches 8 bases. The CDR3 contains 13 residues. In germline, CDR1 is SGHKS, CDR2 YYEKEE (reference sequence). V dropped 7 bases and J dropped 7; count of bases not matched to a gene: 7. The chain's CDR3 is CASSGQGRQPQHF. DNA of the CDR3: TGTGCCAGCTCCGGACAGGGAAGACAGCCCCAGCATTTT.

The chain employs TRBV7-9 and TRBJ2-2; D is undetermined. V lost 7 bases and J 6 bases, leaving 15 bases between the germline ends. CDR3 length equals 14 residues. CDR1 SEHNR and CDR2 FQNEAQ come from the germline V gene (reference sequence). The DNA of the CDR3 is TGTGCCAGCACCCCCCCTAATAAGCCCGGGGAGCTGTTTTTT. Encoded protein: CASTPPNKPGELFF. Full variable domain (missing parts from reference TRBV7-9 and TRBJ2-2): DTGVSQNPRHKITKRGQNVTFRCDPISEHNRLYWYRQTLGQGPEFLTYFQNEAQLEKSRLLSDRFSAERPKGSFSTLEIQRTEQGDSAMYLCASTPPNKPGELFFGEGSRLTVL.

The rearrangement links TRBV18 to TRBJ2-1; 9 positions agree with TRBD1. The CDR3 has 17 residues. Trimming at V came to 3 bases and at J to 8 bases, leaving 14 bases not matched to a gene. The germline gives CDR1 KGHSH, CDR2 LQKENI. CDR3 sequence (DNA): TGTGCCAGCTCACCCACTCTTTCCGGGACAGGGAAGGATGAGCAGTTCTTC. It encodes CASSPTLSGTGKDEQFF.

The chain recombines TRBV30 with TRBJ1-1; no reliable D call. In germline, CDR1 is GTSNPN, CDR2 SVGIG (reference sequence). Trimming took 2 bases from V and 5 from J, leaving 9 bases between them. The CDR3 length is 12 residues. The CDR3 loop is CAWSPVLTEAFF. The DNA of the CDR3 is TGTGCCTGGAGTCCAGTTTTAACTGAAGCTTTCTTT.

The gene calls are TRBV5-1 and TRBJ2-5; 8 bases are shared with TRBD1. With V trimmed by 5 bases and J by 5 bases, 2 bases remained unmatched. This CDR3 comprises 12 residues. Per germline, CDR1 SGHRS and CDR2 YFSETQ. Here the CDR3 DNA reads TGCGCCAGCAGGGACAGGGCGGAGACCCAGTACTTC. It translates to CASRDRAETQYF.

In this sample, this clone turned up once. The chain's CDR3 is CSAHSGGTETQYF. In nucleotides, the CDR3 is TGCAGCGCCCACAGCGGGGGGACCGAGACCCAGTACTTC. The chain couples TRBV29-1 to TRBJ2-5; 9 nucleotides align to TRBD2. The CDR3 runs 13 residues. V shed 7 bases, J shed 5 bases, and the junction held 8 bases outside the gene matches. Germline V CDR1 and CDR2: SQVTM, ANQGSEA.